This T cell receptor (beta chain) came from a study of blood T cell repertoires in COVID-19. Study details: Nucleic acid was either cDNA or gDNA, and it came from T cells, B-cell-depleted T cells, or PBMCs.

With V trimmed by 2 bases and J by 0 bases, 4 bases remained unmatched. CDR1 is KGHSH, CDR2 LQKENI, per germline. This CDR3 is 16 amino acids long. Only in-frame clones appear in the TCRdb table, and some are missing; sequencing was by immunoSEQ multiplex PCR. The table has about 86,000 clones, roughly 88% seen once. The sequence was collected from a woman of 80 years or more with active or convalescent COVID-19. The chain uses TRBV18 and TRBJ1-3; 7 positions agree with TRBD1. Sequenced material: peripheral blood. CDR3 sequence reads: CASSPVTGTSGNTIYF. DNA of the CDR3: TGTGCCAGCTCACCAGTGACAGGGACCTCTGGAAACACCATATATTTT.